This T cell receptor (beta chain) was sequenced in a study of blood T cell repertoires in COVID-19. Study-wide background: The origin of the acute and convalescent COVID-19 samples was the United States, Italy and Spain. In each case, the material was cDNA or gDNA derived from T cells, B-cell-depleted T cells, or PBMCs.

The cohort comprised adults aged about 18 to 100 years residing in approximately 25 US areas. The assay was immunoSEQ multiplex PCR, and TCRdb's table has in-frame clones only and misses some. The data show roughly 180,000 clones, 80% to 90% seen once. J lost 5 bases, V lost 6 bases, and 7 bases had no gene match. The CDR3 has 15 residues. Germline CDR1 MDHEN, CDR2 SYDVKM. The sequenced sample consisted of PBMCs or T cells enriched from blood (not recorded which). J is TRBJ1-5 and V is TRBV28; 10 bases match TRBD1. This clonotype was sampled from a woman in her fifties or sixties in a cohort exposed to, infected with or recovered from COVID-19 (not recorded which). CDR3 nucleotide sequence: TGTGCCAGCAGCCCGGGACAGGGGTCATATCAGCCCCAGCATTTT. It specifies CASSPGQGSYQPQHF.